The rows below give T cell receptor beta chains drawn from one sample of a study of T cells in localized non-small cell lung cancer. Sequenced by immunoSEQ multiplex PCR; TCRdb stores in-frame clones only, minus some. The sample has roughly 2,800 clones; about 24% are singletons. Material: lung tumor tissue, obtained before any cancer treatment. Source of these receptors: a man aged 35 to 70 with stage I squamous cell lung carcinoma. Each CDR3 is given with its conserved first and last residue. D genes are given only for firm matches. The listing skips clone size in some rows; elsewhere it reads once, few, many or a size class.

NA | TRBD1 | TRBJ1-1 | TRBV5-1 | CASSPRDRANTEAFF | TGCGCCAGCAGCCCCCGGGACAGGGCTAACACTGAAGCTTTCTTT
NA | NA | TRBJ1-1 | TRBV7-8 | CASSLYQNTEAFF | TGTGCCAGCAGCTTATACCAGAACACTGAAGCTTTCTTT
NA | TRBD2 | TRBJ2-5 | TRBV15 | CATSTRGGGETQYF | TGTGCCACCAGCACTCGGGGGGGCGGGGAGACCCAGTACTTC
NA | NA | TRBJ1-5 | TRBV18 | CASSPTGYNQPQHF | TGTGCCAGCTCGCCCACAGGGTACAATCAGCCCCAGCATTTT
few | NA | TRBJ1-1 | TRBV28 | CAVGGSMNTEAFF | TGTGCCGTAGGGGGGTCGATGAACACTGAAGCTTTCTTT
once | TRBD1 | TRBJ1-2 | TRBV5-1 | CASSRMGQLLYGYTF | TGCGCCAGCAGCCGCATGGGACAGTTACTCTATGGCTACACCTTC
NA | TRBD1 | TRBJ1-2 | TRBV28 | CASTSGGVSYTF | TGTGCCAGCACCTCAGGGGGAGTAAGCTACACCTTC
NA | TRBD2 | TRBJ2-4 | TRBV6-8 | CASSDIAGGLGTKNIQYF | TGTGCCAGCAGTGATATAGCGGGGGGGCTCGGAACCAAAAACATTCAGTACTTC
few | TRBD2 | TRBJ2-1 | TRBV11-3 | CASSSFGLAGGWFF | TGTGCCAGCAGCTCATTCGGACTAGCGGGGGGTTGGTTCTTC
few | NA | TRBJ1-6 | TRBV16 | CASSPSEGRNSPLHF | TGTGCCAGCAGCCCCAGTGAGGGGCGTAATTCACCCCTCCACTTT
NA | NA | TRBJ2-1 | TRBV19 | CASSYAGNSYNEQFF | TGTGCCAGTAGTTATGCGGGGAACTCCTACAATGAGCAGTTCTTC
NA | TRBD1 | TRBJ1-2 | TRBV6-8 | CASRSLTGGAEGYTF | TGTGCCAGCAGGAGCTTGACAGGGGGCGCCGAGGGCTACACCTTC
NA | TRBD1 | TRBJ1-5 | TRBV18 | CASSPGQYSNQPQHF | TGTGCCAGCTCACCGGGACAGTATAGCAATCAGCCCCAGCATTTT
few | NA | TRBJ2-6 | TRBV1 | CASSQTGAGSSGANVLTF | TGCGCCAGCAGCCAAACCGGGGCAGGAAGCTCTGGGGCCAACGTCCTGACTTTC
few | NA | TRBJ2-4 | TRBV6-1 | CASSEAQVLGKYF | TGTGCCAGCAGTGAAGCGCAGGTGCTCGGAAAGTACTTC
NA | NA | TRBJ1-1 | TRBV11-3 | CASSSREGNTEAFF | TGTGCCAGCAGCTCCAGGGAAGGGAACACTGAAGCTTTCTTT
once | NA | TRBJ1-5 | TRBV19 | CASSIVWWGGNQPQHF | TGTGCCAGTAGTATAGTATGGTGGGGTGGGAATCAGCCCCAGCATTTT
NA | NA | TRBJ1-1 | TRBV19 | CASSMKGAGTEAFF | TGTGCCAGTAGTATGAAGGGCGCGGGGACTGAAGCTTTCTTT
few | NA | TRBJ1-1 | TRBV19 | CASSPRVDGTEAFF | TGTGCCAGTAGTCCTAGGGTGGATGGCACTGAAGCTTTCTTT
few | NA | TRBJ1-1 | TRBV10-3 | CAISERGDTEAFF | TGTGCCATCAGTGAGAGAGGGGACACTGAAGCTTTCTTT
NA | NA | TRBJ2-1 | TRBV1 | CASSPWEGYNEQFF | TGCGCCAGCAGCCCCTGGGAGGGTTACAATGAGCAGTTCTTC